Listed below are T cell receptor beta chains from one sample, sequenced in a study of long-term antiretroviral therapy in people with HIV. Sequenced by immunoSEQ multiplex PCR; TCRdb stores in-frame clones only, minus some. The sample has 20,000 to 25,000 clones, 70% to 85% seen once. The sample consisted of unsorted PBMCs, taken 1.2 years after starting antiretroviral therapy. All receptors derive from a woman aged 40-49 years with HIV. Each CDR3 is given with its conserved first and last residue. The D gene is left open where the match is weak. Clone size is shown for a subset of rows, as once, few, many or a class of expanded clone.

>TRBD1|TRBJ2-2|NA|TRBV7-6
CASSPGTGGTGELFF
TGTGCCAGCAGCCCAGGGACAGGGGGGACCGGGGAGCTGTTTTTT
>TRBD1|TRBJ1-5|NA|TRBV4-3
CASSQSTGGGNQPQHF
TGCGCCAGCAGCCAGTCCACAGGGGGCGGCAATCAGCCCCAGCATTTT
>NA|TRBJ2-1|NA|TRBV7-8
CASSLTEWGSYNEQFF
TGTGCCAGCAGCCTGACCGAGTGGGGCTCCTACAATGAGCAGTTCTTC
>NA|TRBJ2-3|NA|TRBV10-3
CAISENRALNTDTQYF
TGTGCCATCAGTGAGAACAGGGCCCTGAACACAGATACGCAGTATTTT
>TRBD2|TRBJ2-7|NA|TRBV9
CASSVEGLAVDEQYF
TGTGCCAGCAGCGTAGAGGGACTAGCGGTGGACGAGCAGTACTTC
>NA|TRBJ2-7|few|TRBV6-5
CASSYRQDFTEQYF
TGTGCCAGCAGTTACCGACAGGACTTTACCGAGCAGTACTTC
>NA|TRBJ1-1|NA|TRBV6-5
CASSYNMDTEAFF
TGTGCCAGCAGTTATAATATGGACACTGAAGCTTTCTTT
>NA|TRBJ2-1|few|TRBV7-6
CASSPVGDEQFF
TGTGCCAGCAGTCCCGTTGGGGATGAGCAGTTCTTC
>TRBD2|TRBJ2-5|NA|TRBV5-6
CASTLLAGSWETQYF
TGTGCCAGCACCCTACTAGCGGGATCTTGGGAGACCCAGTACTTC
>NA|TRBJ2-1|NA|TRBV7-6
CASSREARSEQFF
TGTGCCAGCAGCCGCGAAGCGCGGTCCGAGCAGTTCTTC
>NA|TRBJ2-7|NA|TRBV9
CASSVVGAGGEQYF
TGTGCCAGCAGCGTAGTAGGGGCCGGGGGAGAGCAGTACTTC
>TRBD1|TRBJ2-7|once|TRBV27
CASSARTGGGRYEQYF
TGTGCCAGCAGTGCCCGGACAGGGGGAGGGAGGTACGAGCAGTACTTC
>NA|TRBJ2-1|NA|TRBV6-6
CASSSAYNEQFF
TGTGCCAGCAGTTCCGCGTACAATGAGCAGTTCTTC
>TRBD2|TRBJ2-3|NA|TRBV2
CASRGLAGVISDTQYF
TGTGCCAGCAGGGGACTAGCGGGAGTTATTTCAGATACGCAGTATTTT
>NA|TRBJ1-2|once|TRBV4-1
CASSQVPGDDYGYTF
TGCGCCAGCAGCCAAGTACCGGGGGATGACTATGGCTACACCTTC
>NA|TRBJ2-3|NA|TRBV27
CASSFSGPPFTDTQYF
TGTGCCAGCAGTTTTTCCGGCCCTCCCTTCACAGATACGCAGTATTTT
>NA|TRBJ2-7|NA|TRBV11-3
CASSLGQSRYEQYF
TGTGCCAGCAGCTTAGGACAGTCTAGGTACGAGCAGTACTTC
>NA|TRBJ2-7|NA|TRBV5-1
CASSLSGAPYEQYF
TGCGCCAGCAGCTTGTCCGGGGCACCTTACGAGCAGTACTTC